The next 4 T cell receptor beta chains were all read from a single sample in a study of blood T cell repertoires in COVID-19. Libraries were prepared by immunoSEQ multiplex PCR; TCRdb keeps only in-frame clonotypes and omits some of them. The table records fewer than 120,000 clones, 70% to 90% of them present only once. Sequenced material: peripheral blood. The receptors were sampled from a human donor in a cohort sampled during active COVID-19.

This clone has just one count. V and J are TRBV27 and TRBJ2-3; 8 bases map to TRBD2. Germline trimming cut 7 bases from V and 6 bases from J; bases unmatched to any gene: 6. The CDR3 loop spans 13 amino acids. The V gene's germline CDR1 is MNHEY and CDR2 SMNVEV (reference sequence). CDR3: CASKKRELDTQYF. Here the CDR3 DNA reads TGTGCCAGCAAGAAGCGGGAGTTGGATACGCAGTATTTT.

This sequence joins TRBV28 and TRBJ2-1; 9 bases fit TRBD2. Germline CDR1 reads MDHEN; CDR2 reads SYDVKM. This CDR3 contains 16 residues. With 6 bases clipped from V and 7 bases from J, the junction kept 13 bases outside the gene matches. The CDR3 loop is CASRPWGGRVRNEQFF. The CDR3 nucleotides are TGTGCCAGCAGACCTTGGGGCGGGAGGGTTAGGAATGAGCAGTTCTTC.

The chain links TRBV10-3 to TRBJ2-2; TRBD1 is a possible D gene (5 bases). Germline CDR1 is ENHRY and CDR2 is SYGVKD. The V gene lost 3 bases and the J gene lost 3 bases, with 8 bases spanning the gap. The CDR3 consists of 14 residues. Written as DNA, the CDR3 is TGTGCCATCAGTGATAACAGGTACACCGGGGAGCTGTTTTTT. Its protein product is CAISDNRYTGELFF.

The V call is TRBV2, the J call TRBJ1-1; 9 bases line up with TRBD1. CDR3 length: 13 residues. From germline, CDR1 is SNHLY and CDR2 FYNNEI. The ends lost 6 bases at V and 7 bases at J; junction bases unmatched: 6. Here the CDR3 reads CASRVDRGGEAFF. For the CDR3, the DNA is TGTGCCAGCAGGGTTGACAGGGGGGGTGAAGCTTTCTTT.